Below, 2 T cell receptor delta chains from the same sample are listed, as sequenced in a study of gamma-delta chains in newborns, infants, children. TCRdb re-called the reads using CATT. The table lists 7,500 or so delta-chain clones, over 9% of them singletons, with approximately 7% in the top ten. Sequencing used blood. Receptors originate from a child who was a newborn, infant or young child, either healthy, febrile or measles-vaccinated (not recorded which).

Concerning this clone: This sample includes further DNA sequences coding for the same CDR3. The chain is built from TRDV2 and TRDJ3; either TRDD2 or TRDD3 may supply D (6 bases each). CDR3 length: 20 residues. Trimming took off 0 bases at V and 0 bases at J, with 17 bases between the two ends. Germline V gene data show CDR1 as GEAIGNYY and CDR2 as EKD. This CDR3 reads CACDTVRGSYSSWDTRQMFF. The CDR3 region has the DNA TGTGCCTGTGACACCGTAAGGGGATCCTACAGCTCCTGGGACACCCGACAGATGTTTTTC.

In regard to this clone: At one of its ends the junction is not consistent with the germline gene, which may arise from a read error. The rearrangement uses TRDV2 and TRDJ3, with TRDD3 matching over 10 bases. Germline matching of the DNA provided the J gene here, since TCRdb leaves it blank. Germline CDR1 GEAIGNYY, CDR2 EKD. This CDR3 has 19 amino acids. CDR3: CACGDWGMTSSWETRQMFF. DNA of the CDR3: TGTGCCTGTGGCGACTGGGGGATGACCAGCTCCTGGGAAACCCGACAGATGTTTTTC.